The 14 T cell receptor beta chains presented below share a single source sample, sequenced in a study of long-term antiretroviral therapy in people with HIV. immunoSEQ v3.0 was run at survey level. TCRdb keeps only in-frame clones here, not all; method: immunoSEQ multiplex PCR. This table has around 15,000 clones, about 85% appearing once. Sequencing used unsorted PBMCs, obtained 0.5 years after starting antiretroviral therapy. Source of these receptors: a woman in her thirties or forties with HIV.

V and J are TRBV4-1 and TRBJ1-1, with a possible D match to TRBD1 (5 bases). In germline, CDR1 is MGHRA, CDR2 YSYEKL. The CDR3 runs to 15 residues. The V end was cut by 4 bases, the J end by 7 bases, with 19 bases between. The DNA for the CDR3 is TGCGCCAGCAGCCCCCTCGCCGGGACCGATCTTGAAGCTTTCTTT. Its translation is CASSPLAGTDLEAFF.

This CDR3 reads CASSGEGSAKNIQYF. The CDR3 DNA sequence: TGTGCCAGCAGTGGGGAGGGGAGTGCCAAAAACATTCAGTACTTC. This chain links TRBV13 with TRBJ2-4; 7 bases line up with TRBD2. With V trimmed by 6 bases and J by 1 base, 6 bases remained unmatched. The CDR3 is made up of 15 amino acids. Germline CDR1 reads PRHDT; CDR2 reads FYEKMQ (reference sequence).

The CDR3 DNA sequence: TGCGCCAGCAGCCAAGATCCGAACGGGGGCCCGTCCTACGAGCAGTACTTC. This sequence encodes CASSQDPNGGPSYEQYF. The chain is built from TRBV4-3 and TRBJ2-7; either TRBD1 or TRBD2 may fit D (6 bases each). V lost 0 bases and J 1 base, leaving 16 bases between the germline ends. CDR1 and CDR2 (germline): LGHNA, YSLEER. The length of the CDR3 is 17 residues.

The rearrangement uses TRBV6-5 and TRBJ1-2; no clear D. V dropped 0 bases and J dropped 2 bases, with 7 bases sitting between them. Germline loops: CDR1 MNHEY, CDR2 SVGAGI. The CDR3 spans 14 residues. CDR3 amino acids: CASSYSGLNYGYTF. In DNA form, the CDR3 reads TGTGCCAGCAGTTACTCGGGCCTAAACTATGGCTACACCTTC.

The chain is built from TRBV10-3 and TRBJ2-7; D is uncertain. Trimming removed 0 bases at V and 4 bases at J, with 13 bases between. This CDR3 is built from 15 residues. The V gene's germline CDR1 is ENHRY and CDR2 SYGVKD. Here the CDR3 reads CAISESSRNLYEQYF. The CDR3 nucleotides are TGTGCCATCAGTGAGTCTTCCAGGAACTTATACGAGCAGTACTTC.

This clone was picked up a small number of times. The chain recombines TRBV7-2 with TRBJ2-7; 8 nucleotides agree with TRBD1. Germline V gene sequence: CDR1 SGHTA, CDR2 FQGNSA. CDR3 size: 15 residues. Germline trimming cut 3 bases from V and 6 bases from J; bases unmatched to any gene: 10. The CDR3 sequence is CASSFADRGNREQYF. The DNA for the CDR3 is TGTGCCAGCAGCTTTGCCGACAGGGGAAATCGCGAGCAGTACTTC.

This clone is medium-sized (0.01 to 0.1%) by share. The chain employs TRBV7-9 and TRBJ1-3; the D is unclear. The CDR3 totals 16 residues. Germline values: CDR1 SEHNR, CDR2 FQNEAQ (reference sequence). V was pared by 5 bases and J by 2 bases, with 16 bases between. As DNA, the CDR3 is TGTGCCAGCAGCCCAAACATAAGGCTCCCTGGAAACACCATATATTTT. Translating it yields CASSPNIRLPGNTIYF.

The rearrangement joins TRBV5-6 to TRBJ1-2, with D unclear. CDR3 length equals 16 residues. The germline V gene has CDR1 SGHDT and CDR2 YYEEEE. Deletions cut 2 bases from V and 8 bases from J, with 22 bases between. The CDR3 sequence is CASSFRGRAYLKGYTF. In DNA, the CDR3 is TGTGCCAGCAGCTTTCGAGGAAGGGCTTACCTAAAAGGCTACACCTTC.

This rearrangement joins TRBV19 to TRBJ2-2, with 7 bases lining up with TRBD1. The germline CDR1 and CDR2 sequences are LNHDA and SQIVND (reference sequence). CDR3 length: 15 residues. Unmatched junction bases numbered 6, after V lost 8 bases and J lost 0 bases. The CDR3 DNA reads TGTGCCAGTGATCCCGGGACAGCGAACACCGGGGAGCTGTTTTTT. It codes for CASDPGTANTGELFF.

The chain combines TRBV19 with TRBJ1-2; D unresolved. Germline V gives CDR1 LNHDA, CDR2 SQIVND (reference sequence). This CDR3 spans 12 amino acids. The V gene lost 3 bases and the J gene lost 3 bases, with 5 bases spanning the gap. CDR3 nucleotide sequence: TGTGCCAGTAGTATGAATGACTATGGCTACACCTTC. Residues: CASSMNDYGYTF. The full variable domain, completed using reference TRBV19 and TRBJ1-2, is DGGITQSPKYLFRKEGQNVTLSCEQNLNHDAMYWYRQDPGQGLRLIYYSQIVNDFQKGDIAEGYSVSREKKESFPLTVTSAQKNPTAFYLCASSMNDYGYTFGSGTRLTVV.

This chain connects TRBV5-4 to TRBJ2-5; 10 bases map to TRBD2. J lost 6 bases, V lost 4 bases, and 12 bases had no gene match. The CDR3 consists of 16 residues. The germline gives CDR1 SGHNT, CDR2 YYREEE (reference sequence). This chain's CDR3 is CASSPPGLAPSQTQYF. In nucleotides, the CDR3 is TGTGCCAGCAGCCCTCCGGGACTAGCGCCCTCCCAGACCCAGTACTTC.

V and J are TRBV28 and TRBJ1-2; D is unresolved. Trimming pared 4 bases from V and 8 bases from J, leaving 17 bases between. The CDR3 has 14 residues. Germline loops: CDR1 MDHEN, CDR2 SYDVKM. CDR3 residues: CASSSADRSGGYTF. For the CDR3, the DNA is TGTGCCAGCAGTTCCGCGGACCGGTCGGGAGGCTACACCTTC.

The chain links TRBV5-1 to TRBJ2-7; 9 bases are a match to TRBD1. Germline V gene lookup returns CDR1 SGHRS and CDR2 YFSETQ. V lost 4 bases and J lost 2; bases outside the gene matches: 7. The CDR3 has 15 amino acids. The CDR3 bases are TGCGCCAGCAGCCTCTCGACAGGGGGGACCTACGAGCAGTACTTC. Its translation: CASSLSTGGTYEQYF.

The V call is TRBV5-8, the J call TRBJ2-1; 7 bases agree with TRBD2. CDR1 and CDR2 from the germline V gene are SGHTS and YDEGEE. The CDR3 has 17 residues. V was clipped by 1 base and J by 0 bases; unmatched bases: 7. DNA of the CDR3: TGTGCCAGCAGCTTGAATTTCGGCGGGAGCTCCTACAATGAGCAGTTCTTC. Amino acids: CASSLNFGGSSYNEQFF.